This entry features one TCR beta chain sequence. The specificity of this receptor is unknown. Within one base of it there is no much larger clone, and no base qualities were kept. Reading the label with the study, this specimen's time point is: baseline before first vaccination. Samples from vaccinated people were obtained from the UK trials COV001 and COV002, which included a single-blind randomized controlled phase 2/3 trial of AZD1222 (ChAdOx1 nCoV-19) in healthy adults. For TCRbeta chain sequencing, PBMC samples from trial participants were taken at day 0 and at day 28 after the second dose. Taken from cysteine to phenylalanine, the CDR3 has 18 residues. Just CDR3 DNA is preserved here, 54 bases in frame from base 1. According to the germline V gene, CDR1 reads KGHSH and CDR2 reads LQKENI. Relative to germline, V is missing 4 bases and J is missing 0 bases, with 5 bases of the junction outside any gene match.

The sample comes from a study of T cell responses to AZD1222 COVID-19 vaccine (dated by TCRdb to the early 2020s). Background for the entire study: AZD1222 recipients whose second dose came at about 4 weeks and those whose second dose came at about 12 weeks were combined into one group, since spike-specific TCR depth and breadth did not differ between the two schedules. Trial participants were enrolled into age subgroups of 18-55, 56-69 and 70-plus years, which contained about 150, 28 and 57 TCR-sequenced participants, respectively. TCR sequencing covered more than 230 trial participants: nearly 210 given two doses of AZD1222 and 26 given two doses of MenACWY control vaccine. Beyond this particular receptor, the publication reports: Conclusions about previously exposed vaccinees are limited, since just 5 to 7 AZD1222 recipients were seropositive for SARS-CoV-2 at baseline. Reportedly, close to half of the unique spike-specific TCRs recognized epitopes lying outside the regions that are mutated in the B.1.351 and B.1.1.7 variants. Participants were mostly white British, with more females than males. The authors suggested clonal diversity may have been underestimated. CD4 TCRs associated with the vaccine covered the entire spike protein, and the dominant responses were in regions 160-218 and 743-854. Because no day 14 peak-response samples were available, the repertoires could be characterized only after the peak T cell response. A significant rise in spike-specific TCR breadth and depth was observed after two AZD1222 doses relative to day 0 and relative to MenACWY recipients. The 56-69-year group was small, and its depth increase did not reach significance, likely because of low power.

The CDR3 regions of human TCRbeta chains were analyzed by immunosequencing. The paper's data handling went like this. Repertoire TCRs were matched against a reference library of SARS-CoV-2-specific TCRs generated with the MIRA antigen-specificity platform. Breadth was defined as the fraction of unique TCRs that were SARS-CoV-2-associated, and depth was defined as the fraction of total T cells that were SARS-CoV-2-associated. Using the MIRA data, every spike-specific TCR was mapped to the spike region that the TCR reacted to and assigned to either a CD4 or a CD8 class. Log10-transformed breadth and depth values were compared by one-way ANOVA with Sidak's multiple comparisons tests. Not all clones reach the TCRdb copy of this immuneACCESS table, which keeps in-frame sequences only. Checked studies attribute under half of the gap to unresolved V genes and leave the rest unexplained. That table supplies the V and J calls and clone size; D and trimming were determined from the DNA. The sample table lists 150,000 or so clones, 80% to 90% of them with a count of one. Of the sample, 4.5% to 6.5% is held by the ten largest clones.

The source is an adult in good health. The chain uses TRBV18 and TRBJ2-2; 13 bases in the middle match TRBD2. Sequences were derived from peripheral blood, sampled on day 0 of AZD1222 vaccination. The CDR3 protein is CASSLGTSGDPNTGELFF. The DNA reads as follows: TGTGCCAGCTCACTGGGGACTAGCGGGGACCCGAACACCGGGGAGCTGTTTTTT.